A single sample is the source of the 19 T cell receptor beta chains below, sequenced in a study of intratumoral heterogeneity in liver cancer. Produced via immunoSEQ multiplex PCR; TCRdb's table is partial and in-frame only. The profile shows about 6,600 clones, under 60% of them singletons. Multiple geographically separated regions of the hepatocellular carcinoma nodule were sampled separately. Sequenced material: tumor tissue, taken before any cancer treatment. The receptors derive from a man between 65 and 80 years old with hepatocellular carcinoma.

This clone turned up a few times. This chain joins TRBV4-2 and TRBJ2-3; 9 bases match TRBD2. The germline CDR1 and CDR2 sequences are LGHNA and YNFKEQ. This CDR3 has 16 amino acids. V shed 2 bases, J shed 3 bases, and the junction held 6 bases outside the gene matches. In nucleotides, the CDR3 is TGTGCCAGCAGCCAAATGGGCGGGGGGGCGACAGATACGCAGTATTTT. Translating gives CASSQMGGGATDTQYF.

This chain connects TRBV4-2 to TRBJ2-5; D not resolved. V was cut by 1 base and J by 5 bases, with 8 bases left in between. Looked up from germline, CDR1 is LGHNA and CDR2 is YNFKEQ. This CDR3 is 13 amino acids long. The CDR3 sequence is CASSQARRETQYF. The CDR3 nucleotides are TGTGCCAGCAGCCAAGCTAGGCGTGAGACCCAGTACTTC.

This chain links TRBV2 with TRBJ1-1, with 9 positions matching TRBD1. The junction had 16 bases not matched to a gene; V was cut back by 6 bases and J by 11 bases. Germline V lookup: CDR1 SNHLY, CDR2 FYNNEI. This CDR3 has 15 residues. The CDR3 loop reads CASRESGTGRLNAFF. The CDR3 DNA reads TGTGCCAGCAGAGAATCCGGGACAGGGAGGCTTAATGCTTTCTTT.

The chain joins TRBV20-1 to TRBJ2-2, with 8 bases aligning to TRBD2. The V and J ends lost 3 bases and 5 bases, in that order; junction bases with no gene match: 5. CDR3 size: 14 residues. Germline-derived CDR1 and CDR2 are DFQATT and SNEGSKA (reference sequence). CDR3 residues: CSASDAGGTGELFF. The CDR3 DNA sequence: TGCAGTGCTAGTGACGCGGGGGGAACCGGGGAGCTGTTTTTT.

The chain has TRBV21-1 and TRBJ2-1; TRBD2, as called in the table, went unchecked against the DNA. TRBV21-1 is shown as a pseudogene. The CDR3 runs 17 residues. In DNA form, the CDR3 reads TGTGCCAGCAGCCCTCGGGTAGCGGGGGAACCTTACAATGAGCAGTTCTTC. Its translation: CASSPRVAGEPYNEQFF.

The V and J genes are TRBV6-2 or TRBV6-3 and TRBJ1-1, with 7 bases matching TRBD1. This CDR3 is built from 18 residues. V lost 0 bases to trimming and J lost 1 base; unmatched junction nucleotides: 11. Germline assignment: CDR1 MNHEY and CDR2 SVGEGT. In nucleotides, the CDR3 is TGTGCCAGCAGTTACTCTTTACTAATGACAGGGAAGAACACTGAAGCTTTCTTT. Its translation is CASSYSLLMTGKNTEAFF.

V is TRBV19 and J is TRBJ1-2; no definite D call. V lost 6 bases and J lost 8, with 19 bases in between. The length of the CDR3 is 14 residues. The germline CDR1 and CDR2 sequences are LNHDA and SQIVND (reference sequence). The DNA for the CDR3 is TGTGCCAGTAGGGGTGTTGAGGGTTATGAGGGCTACACCTTC. It yields the protein CASRGVEGYEGYTF.

The CDR3 region has the DNA TGTGCCAGCAGTTGGGGCGAGACCCAGTACTTC. Its protein is CASSWGETQYF. This chain links TRBV6-5 with TRBJ2-5; D possibly corresponds to TRBD1 (5 bases). The CDR3 is 11 amino acids. Per germline, CDR1 MNHEY and CDR2 SVGAGI. Trimming shortened V by 4 bases and J by 5 bases, and 5 bases separated the two germline ends.

This sequence joins TRBV7-3 and TRBJ2-3, with 9 positions matching TRBD1. V was clipped by 5 bases and J by 5 bases; unmatched bases: 5. The germline gives CDR1 SGHTA, CDR2 FQGTGA. The CDR3 spans 14 residues. The CDR3 here is CASSVQGAGDTQYF. CDR3 DNA sequence: TGTGCCAGCAGCGTACAGGGGGCAGGAGATACGCAGTATTTT.

The CDR3 sequence: CASSELPQGITGELFF. Written as DNA, the CDR3 is TGTGCCAGCAGTGAACTTCCCCAGGGAATCACCGGGGAGCTGTTTTTT. J is TRBJ2-2 and V is TRBV6-1, with D possibly being TRBD1 (5 bases). The V and J ends lost 2 bases and 4 bases respectively, with 14 bases between them. Germline CDR1 is MNHNS and CDR2 is SASEGT. This CDR3 region has 16 residues.

This rearrangement joins TRBV7-6 to TRBJ2-5, with a tentative D call TRBD1 (5 bases). Germline V gene data show CDR1 as SGHVS and CDR2 as FNYEAQ. The CDR3 loop spans 15 amino acids. Trimming removed 4 bases at V and 5 bases at J, with 17 bases between. The CDR3 is CASSSWGFRPETQYF. The CDR3 DNA is TGTGCCAGCAGCTCCTGGGGCTTTCGTCCGGAGACCCAGTACTTC.

The chain carries TRBV7-2 and TRBJ2-5; 8 bases agree with TRBD2. CDR3 length equals 15 residues. Unmatched junction bases numbered 7, after V lost 2 bases and J lost 5 bases. CDR1 SGHTA and CDR2 FQGNSA come from the germline V gene. The CDR3 loop reads CASSLQRGIGETQYF. The CDR3 nucleotides read TGTGCCAGCAGCTTACAGCGGGGGATCGGGGAGACCCAGTACTTC.

V gene TRBV11-2 combines with J gene TRBJ1-6; D not certain. CDR3 size: 16 residues. Trimming pared 5 bases from V and 7 bases from J, leaving 18 bases between. CDR1 is SGHAT and CDR2 is FQNNGV in the germline V gene. This CDR3 is CASSPASPRQNSPLHF. The DNA of the CDR3 is TGTGCCAGCAGCCCGGCCTCGCCGCGTCAAAATTCACCCCTCCACTTT.

The chain has TRBV7-9 and TRBJ2-1, with 7 bases fitting TRBD1. This CDR3 region has 12 residues. V gave up 5 bases and J gave up 16 bases; unmatched junction bases: 11. Germline CDR1 SEHNR, CDR2 FQNEAQ (reference sequence). This CDR3 is CASSPPDRLHFF. The CDR3, as DNA: TGTGCCAGCAGCCCCCCGGACAGGTTGCATTTCTTC.

J is TRBJ1-6 and V is TRBV6-2 or TRBV6-3; D gene uncertain. This CDR3 region has 14 residues. V dropped 0 bases and J dropped 13 bases, with 13 bases sitting between them. CDR1 is MNHEY, CDR2 SVGEGT, per germline. CDR3 nucleotides: TGTGCCAGCAGTTACTCCCTAACGAGGAATCCCCTCCACTTT. It is translated as CASSYSLTRNPLHF.

The chain employs TRBV5-5 and TRBJ1-6, with D possibly TRBD1 on 5 matching bases. Germline V gene sequence: CDR1 SGHKS, CDR2 YYEKEE (reference sequence). Trimming removed 2 bases from V and 6 bases from J, with 9 bases in between. This CDR3 contains 14 residues. The CDR3 spells CASSFPQANSPLHF. For the CDR3, the DNA is TGTGCCAGCAGCTTCCCACAGGCTAATTCACCCCTCCACTTT.

The chain recombines TRBV5-8 with TRBJ1-6; D might be TRBD1 (5 bases). V was shortened by 4 bases and J by 5 bases, with 7 bases between the two germline ends. In germline, CDR1 is SGHTS, CDR2 YDEGEE. This CDR3 has 13 residues. CDR3 nucleotides: TGTGCCAGCAGCATGACAGATAATTCACCCCTCCACTTT. Residues: CASSMTDNSPLHF.

This chain connects TRBV7-3 to TRBJ2-3, with D perhaps TRBD1 (5 bases). CDR1 is SGHTA and CDR2 is FQGTGA in the germline V gene. The CDR3 is made up of 15 amino acids. V shed 0 bases and J shed 6 bases, with 13 bases lying between them. CDR3 sequence (DNA): TGTGCCAGCAGCTTAACACGGCAGCCAGGGGATACGCAGTATTTT. The encoded protein is CASSLTRQPGDTQYF.

This clone has only one observation. The V and J genes are TRBV7-9 and TRBJ1-4; TRBD1 matches at 7 bases. The CDR3 covers 16 residues. V was pared by 3 bases and J by 4 bases, with 8 bases of the junction left unmatched. Germline assignment: CDR1 SEHNR and CDR2 FQNEAQ (reference sequence). The CDR3 loop is CASSFGTARSNEKLFF. The CDR3 coding sequence is TGTGCCAGCAGCTTCGGGACAGCCCGAAGTAATGAAAAACTGTTTTTT.